These 7 T cell receptor beta chains came from one sample sequenced in a study of siplizumab effects on memory and regulatory T cells. Clones were sequenced by immunoSEQ multiplex PCR, and TCRdb holds only the in-frame ones, with some missing. The sample carries more than 70,000 clones, around 93% recorded once. The sequencing sample was made of CD8+ T cells sorted from blood. These receptors all stem from a human donor in good health.

A few counts support this clone. The chain carries TRBV6-5 and TRBJ2-3; D unclear. The CDR3 contains 14 residues. From germline, CDR1 is MNHEY and CDR2 SVGAGI. The V and J ends lost 2 bases and 0 bases respectively, with 6 bases between them. CDR3 in DNA: TGTGCCAGCAGTTACCGTTTTAGCACAGATACGCAGTATTTT. Translation gives CASSYRFSTDTQYF.

This clone was counted once. The J gene is TRBJ1-2, the V gene TRBV27; D is undetermined. The V gene lost 4 bases and the J gene lost 3 bases, with 12 bases spanning the gap. The germline gives CDR1 MNHEY, CDR2 SMNVEV (reference sequence). The CDR3 extends over 14 amino acids. The CDR3 loop is CASSSLPLDYGYTF. CDR3 bases: TGTGCCAGCAGTTCCCTGCCTCTGGACTATGGCTACACCTTC.

The chain combines TRBV2 with TRBJ2-7; the match to TRBD2 covers 8 bases. Losses at the gene ends were 2 bases for V and 5 bases for J; bases not matched to a gene: 8. This CDR3 contains 15 residues. Germline V gene lookup returns CDR1 SNHLY and CDR2 FYNNEI. CDR3 coding DNA: TGTGCCAGCAGTGAAAATCTCGGGGGGGTCGACGAGCAGTACTTC. Translating gives CASSENLGGVDEQYF.

The rearrangement links TRBV29-1 to TRBJ2-3; D unclear. Germline loops: CDR1 SQVTM, CDR2 ANQGSEA. Trimming pared 0 bases from V and 0 bases from J, leaving 7 bases between. The CDR3 is made up of 14 amino acids. CDR3 sequence reads: CSVEDLHSTDTQYF. The CDR3 DNA is TGCAGCGTTGAAGATCTCCACAGCACAGATACGCAGTATTTT.

The chain has TRBV5-1 and TRBJ2-1; D is ambiguous. V was pared by 2 bases and J by 8 bases, with 11 bases between. This CDR3 has 13 residues. Germline loops: CDR1 SGHRS, CDR2 YFSETQ. CDR3 sequence: CASSFEGIDEQFF. The CDR3 nucleotides read TGCGCCAGCAGCTTTGAAGGGATCGATGAGCAGTTCTTC.

The V call is TRBV10-1, the J call TRBJ2-3, with 7 bases fitting TRBD1. The CDR3 has 17 residues. Germline-derived CDR1 and CDR2 are WNHNN and SYGVQD (reference sequence). With 4 bases clipped from V and 4 bases from J, the junction kept 14 bases outside the gene matches. This chain's CDR3 is CASSATTTGLGADTQYF. Here the CDR3 DNA reads TGCGCCAGCAGTGCGACTACGACAGGGCTTGGCGCAGATACGCAGTATTTT.

This chain links TRBV21-1 with TRBJ2-7. TRBV21-1 is recorded as a pseudogene. CDR3 length equals 16 residues. For the CDR3, the DNA is TGTGCCAGCAGCAAACCGGGGGACACAAGCTCCTACGAGCAGTACTTC. Translating it yields CASSKPGDTSSYEQYF.